The 7 T cell receptor beta chains presented below share a single source sample, sequenced in a study of PD-L1 blockade in urothelial cancer. Generated by immunoSEQ multiplex PCR, the TCRdb table keeps only in-frame clones and is missing some. The sample contains 90,000 to 120,000 clones, 91% of which appear only once. This specimen consisted of PBMCs, obtained around atezolizumab (anti-PD-L1) treatment. The source of these receptors is a woman of 80 years or more with urothelial cancer.

The V gene is TRBV15, the J gene TRBJ2-7; D perhaps matches TRBD1 (5 bases). This CDR3 is built from 13 residues. V was shortened by 3 bases and J by 3 bases, with 9 bases between the two germline ends. CDR1 LNHNV and CDR2 YYDKDF come from the germline V gene (reference sequence). CDR3: CATSRDTNYEQYF. The CDR3 bases are TGTGCCACCAGCAGGGACACCAACTACGAGCAGTACTTC.

J is TRBJ2-4 and V is TRBV27, with D perhaps matching TRBD2 (6 bases). The V gene's germline CDR1 is MNHEY and CDR2 SMNVEV (reference sequence). V lost 0 bases to trimming and J lost 0 bases, with 12 bases between them. The CDR3 has 17 residues. The DNA of the CDR3 is TGTGCCAGCAGTTTATCTTCCTGGGGACTAGCCAAAAACATTCAGTACTTC. This sequence encodes CASSLSSWGLAKNIQYF.

The chain links TRBV29-1 to TRBJ2-1, with D perhaps matching TRBD1 (5 bases). CDR3 size: 11 residues. V dropped 5 bases and J dropped 9 bases, with 11 bases sitting between them. Germline CDR1 SQVTM, CDR2 ANQGSEA. CDR3 residues: CSVLTAGEQFF. CDR3 nucleotides: TGCAGCGTTTTGACAGCCGGTGAGCAGTTCTTC.

For the CDR3, the DNA is TGTGCCACCAGCAGAGATCCGGGTTTCCAAGAGACCCAGTACTTC. This translates into CATSRDPGFQETQYF. The rearrangement uses TRBV15 and TRBJ2-5; no definite D call. The germline V and J ends were trimmed by 0 bases and 1 base, with 9 bases remaining between them. Germline values: CDR1 LNHNV, CDR2 YYDKDF (reference sequence). The CDR3 is 15 residues long. Based on the CDR3 plus reference TRBV15 and TRBJ2-5, the full variable domain is DAMVIQNPRYQVTQFGKPVTLSCSQTLNHNVMYWYQQKSSQAPKLLFHYYDKDFNNEADTPDNFQSRRPNTSFCFLDIRSPGLGDTAMYLCATSRDPGFQETQYFGPGTRLLVL.

The chain combines TRBV11-2 with TRBJ1-5; no firm D call. CDR1 is SGHAT, CDR2 FQNNGV, per germline. Trimming shortened V by 5 bases and J by 3 bases, and 8 bases separated the two germline ends. This CDR3 contains 13 residues. The CDR3 protein is CASSIQYNQPQHF. CDR3 nucleotides: TGTGCCAGCAGCATACAGTACAATCAGCCCCAGCATTTT. Supplemented by reference TRBV11-2 and TRBJ1-5, the full variable domain reads EAGVAQSPRYKIIEKRQSVAFWCNPISGHATLYWYQQILGQGPKLLIQFQNNGVVDDSQLPKDRFSAERLKGVDSTLKIQPAKLEDSAVYLCASSIQYNQPQHFGDGTRLSIL.

CDR3: CSATSGAPGYF. CDR3 DNA sequence: TGCAGTGCTACCTCTGGGGCCCCGGGTTATTTT. V and J are TRBV20-1 and TRBJ2-3; D perhaps matches TRBD1 (5 bases). The CDR3 contains 11 residues. With 4 bases removed from V and 15 bases from J, the gap between germline ends came to 17 bases. The germline V gene has CDR1 DFQATT and CDR2 SNEGSKA (reference sequence).

This clone was counted a few times. This chain links TRBV6-1 with TRBJ1-1; D remains ambiguous. Germline-derived CDR1 and CDR2 are MNHNS and SASEGT. The CDR3 runs 11 residues. Trimming removed 6 bases from V and 6 bases from J, with 8 bases in between. CDR3 bases: TGTGCCAGCAGCCGCTTAGCTGAAGCTTTCTTT. Protein sequence: CASSRLAEAFF.